The rows below give T cell receptor beta chains drawn from one sample of a study of blood T cells in healthy people across ages. TCRdb reprocessed the 5' RACE reads via MiXCR and lists one record per CDR3 protein. The repertoire holds hundreds of thousands of distinct CDR3 sequences, with under 25% as singletons. Sequencing was done on a sample of blood. The source of these receptors is a man aged 65-85 years in good health. CDR3s include the opening cysteine and the closing phenylalanine or tryptophan. Fields, in order: D gene, V gene, J gene, clone size, CDR3 DNA, CDR3 protein. The D gene is left open where the match is weak. Part of the rows lack a size; the others show once, few, many or a class for expanded clones.

D gene: -; V gene: TRBV29-1; J gene: TRBJ2-1; clone size: -; CDR3 DNA: TGCAGCGTCAACGGGGAAGGCTCCTACAATGAGCAGTTCTTC; CDR3 protein: CSVNGEGSYNEQFF
D gene: TRBD1; V gene: TRBV30; J gene: TRBJ1-4; clone size: few; CDR3 DNA: TGTGCCTGGAGTGGACAGGGGAGAGAAAAACTGTTTTTT; CDR3 protein: CAWSGQGREKLFF
D gene: -; V gene: TRBV28; J gene: TRBJ1-4; clone size: -; CDR3 DNA: TGTGCCAGCAGTTTAACCGGACACAATGAAAAACTGTTTTTT; CDR3 protein: CASSLTGHNEKLFF
D gene: -; V gene: TRBV4-3; J gene: TRBJ2-1; clone size: many; CDR3 DNA: TGCGCCAGCAGCGCAGGGGCGCTGGGCTACAATGAGCAGTTCTTC; CDR3 protein: CASSAGALGYNEQFF
D gene: -; V gene: TRBV6-5; J gene: TRBJ2-1; clone size: -; CDR3 DNA: TGTGCCAGCAGTCTCGAGGGGGGTAGCGGCTCCTACAATGAGCAGTTCTTC; CDR3 protein: CASSLEGGSGSYNEQFF
D gene: -; V gene: TRBV14; J gene: TRBJ2-5; clone size: -; CDR3 DNA: TGTGCCAGCAGCCGAGTCGGGGCAGGTGCGGAGACCCAGTACTTC; CDR3 protein: CASSRVGAGAETQYF
D gene: TRBD1; V gene: TRBV18; J gene: TRBJ2-5; clone size: -; CDR3 DNA: TGTGCCAGCTCACCACGACAGGGTCCAGAGACCCAGTACTTC; CDR3 protein: CASSPRQGPETQYF
D gene: -; V gene: TRBV20-1; J gene: TRBJ2-1; clone size: many; CDR3 DNA: TGCAGTGCTAGACTCCGGGGGAGGCGAAATGAGCAGTTCTTC; CDR3 protein: CSARLRGRRNEQFF
D gene: TRBD2; V gene: TRBV11-2; J gene: TRBJ2-5; clone size: few; CDR3 DNA: TGTGCCAGCAGCTTTGATCCGGGGGGCCAAGAGACCCAGTACTTC; CDR3 protein: CASSFDPGGQETQYF
D gene: -; V gene: TRBV20-1; J gene: TRBJ2-7; clone size: -; CDR3 DNA: TGCAGTGCTTGGACTAACTCCTACGAGCAGTACTTC; CDR3 protein: CSAWTNSYEQYF
D gene: TRBD2; V gene: TRBV20-1; J gene: TRBJ2-4; clone size: -; CDR3 DNA: TGCAGTGCTCTCGGGACTAGCGGGAGGGGAGCCAAAAACATTCAGTACTTC; CDR3 protein: CSALGTSGRGAKNIQYF
D gene: TRBD1; V gene: TRBV20-1; J gene: TRBJ1-4; clone size: few; CDR3 DNA: TGCAGTGCTTGGGACAGCCGTAATGAAAAACTGTTTTTT; CDR3 protein: CSAWDSRNEKLFF
D gene: TRBD2; V gene: TRBV20-1; J gene: TRBJ2-3; clone size: -; CDR3 DNA: TGCAGTGCTGGGTCCTTAGCGGGTACTAGCACAGATACGCAGTATTTT; CDR3 protein: CSAGSLAGTSTDTQYF
D gene: -; V gene: TRBV15; J gene: TRBJ1-6; clone size: many; CDR3 DNA: TGTGCCACCAGCGTCGGACAGAGGAATTCACCCCTCCACTTT; CDR3 protein: CATSVGQRNSPLHF
D gene: TRBD1; V gene: TRBV9; J gene: TRBJ2-2; clone size: few; CDR3 DNA: TGTGCCAGCAGCGAGGGGACAGGGAGGAACACCGGGGAGCTGTTTTTT; CDR3 protein: CASSEGTGRNTGELFF
D gene: -; V gene: TRBV14; J gene: TRBJ2-5; clone size: few; CDR3 DNA: TGTGCCAGCAGCGGCGGGGGCTTAGGGAGCTACGGGCAGTACTTC; CDR3 protein: CASSGGGLGSYGQYF
D gene: TRBD1; V gene: TRBV29-1; J gene: TRBJ1-2; clone size: few; CDR3 DNA: TGCAGCGTTGAAGATTTGCGACAGGGAGGTGGCTACACCTTC; CDR3 protein: CSVEDLRQGGGYTF
D gene: TRBD1; V gene: TRBV28; J gene: TRBJ1-1; clone size: -; CDR3 DNA: TGTGCCAGCAGTTTGTCGACAGGGGTTACTGAAGCTTTCTTT; CDR3 protein: CASSLSTGVTEAFF
D gene: TRBD1; V gene: TRBV29-1; J gene: TRBJ2-5; clone size: -; CDR3 DNA: TGCAGCGTCGTGGGACAGGCCATACAAGAGACCCAGTACTTC; CDR3 protein: CSVVGQAIQETQYF
D gene: TRBD2; V gene: TRBV15; J gene: TRBJ2-1; clone size: few; CDR3 DNA: TGTGCCACCAGCAGAGAATGGGAGCGGGGGCAGTTCTTC; CDR3 protein: CATSREWERGQFF
D gene: -; V gene: TRBV15; J gene: TRBJ2-5; clone size: -; CDR3 DNA: TGTGCCACCAGCAGAGATGGAAGGGGATCCTGGCAAGAGACCCAGTACTTC; CDR3 protein: CATSRDGRGSWQETQYF
D gene: TRBD2; V gene: TRBV5-1; J gene: TRBJ2-3; clone size: -; CDR3 DNA: TGCGCCAGCAGCAGGGGTCCTACTAGCGGGAGGCAGTCTAGCACAGATACGCAGTATTTT; CDR3 protein: CASSRGPTSGRQSSTDTQYF
D gene: TRBD2; V gene: TRBV29-1; J gene: TRBJ2-3; clone size: few; CDR3 DNA: TGCAGCGTCTCTAGCGGGACAGCCACAGATACGCAGTATTTT; CDR3 protein: CSVSSGTATDTQYF
D gene: -; V gene: TRBV3-1; J gene: TRBJ1-4; clone size: few; CDR3 DNA: TGTGCCAGCAGCCGTCGACAGACTAATGAAAAACTGTTTTTT; CDR3 protein: CASSRRQTNEKLFF
D gene: -; V gene: TRBV2; J gene: TRBJ1-4; clone size: -; CDR3 DNA: TGTGCCAGCAGTGAACAGGACACGGAACTGTTTTTT; CDR3 protein: CASSEQDTELFF
D gene: TRBD2; V gene: TRBV15; J gene: TRBJ2-2; clone size: -; CDR3 DNA: TGTGCCACCAGCAGGACGGGAGGTGGTACCGGGGAGCTGTTTTTT; CDR3 protein: CATSRTGGGTGELFF